This TCR beta chain was recovered during a study of shared clonotypes between healthy human individuals. Study-level background: Each donor's CD8 memory used one plate, CD8 naive two, each CD4 subset three. General study points: Among donors, clonotype sharing was expected to be affected by sequencing depth. Memory subsets generally showed smaller estimated richness than naive subsets did.

This CDR3 is 13 amino acids long. Germline loops: CDR1 GTSNPN, CDR2 SVGIG (reference sequence). Trimming cost V 2 bases and J 4 bases, with 11 bases left between them. Naive CD8 cells were CD45RO-negative, positively selected for CCR7, excluding terminally differentiated effector memory CD45RA+ cells. In the source study's methods: With immunoSEQ giving junction-only sequences and no quality scores, filtering differed. TCRdb keeps only in-frame clones here, not all; method: immunoSEQ multiplex PCR. The V and J calls and the clone size are those of that table, but D and trimming were determined from the DNA. The sample holds approximately 650,000 clones, roughly 95% seen once. This clone was observed a few times. Its antigen is not identified.

The sequencing sample was made of naive CD8+ T cells sorted from blood. The J gene is TRBJ1-1, the V gene TRBV30; possible D gene TRBD1, 5 bases. The clonotype originates from a woman aged 25 to 39 in good health. The CDR3 nucleotides read TGTGCCTGGAGTCCAGGGACGGGCACTGAAGCTTTCTTT. Translating gives CAWSPGTGTEAFF.